These 28 T cell receptor beta chains came from one sample sequenced in a study of regulatory T cells in long-lasting Graves disease. Arm-PCR of CDR3 regions and iRepertoire HTBI primers were the basis on which TCR beta libraries were built. TCRdb re-analysed the multiplex PCR reads in MiXCR, keeping a single row per CDR3 protein. Altogether roughly 500,000 distinct CDR3 sequences are present, roughly 14% being singletons, with the ten largest covering more than 8.5%. Sample time point: newly diagnosed GD, antithyroid drugs for less than 3 months. Isolated PBMC RNA provided the starting material for the TCR library. Another study also made use of these data, one on T cells in Graves' hyperthyroidism and ophthalmopathy.

Source: peripheral blood mononuclear cells (PBMCs), taken at new diagnosis, from a patient treated with antithyroid drugs. All receptors come from a man aged 30 to 45 with Graves disease.

The chain couples TRBV5-1 to TRBJ2-5; no firm D call. Trimming stripped 4 bases from V and 5 bases from J, with 9 bases between. CDR1 and CDR2 (germline): SGHRS, YFSETQ. This CDR3 contains 12 residues. The CDR3 spells CASSNWAETQYF. DNA for the CDR3: TGCGCCAGCAGCAACTGGGCGGAGACCCAGTACTTC. Based on the CDR3 plus reference TRBV5-1 and TRBJ2-5, the full variable domain is KAGVTQTPRYLIKTRGQQVTLSCSPISGHRSVSWYQQTPGQGLQFLFEYFSETQRNKGNFPGRFSGRQFSNSRSEMNVSTLELGDSALYLCASSNWAETQYFGPGTRLLVL.

This clonotype was observed at least ten times. This chain connects TRBV29-1 to TRBJ1-2; tentative D call: TRBD1 (6 bases). The CDR3 contains 13 residues. The germline V gene has CDR1 SQVTM and CDR2 ANQGSEA. The V and J ends lost 2 bases and 5 bases respectively, with 12 bases between them. DNA of the CDR3: TGCAGCGTTGAATCGCAGGGGCGGTATGGCTACACCTTC. Its translation is CSVESQGRYGYTF.

This clonotype was counted at least ten times. This rearrangement joins TRBV15 to TRBJ1-2, with D possibly TRBD1 on 6 matching bases. V shed 1 base and J shed 1 base, with 10 bases lying between them. The CDR3 totals 15 residues. Looked up from germline, CDR1 is LNHNV and CDR2 is YYDKDF (reference sequence). CDR3 amino acids: CATSRGGGLNYGYTF. CDR3 coding DNA: TGTGCCACCAGCAGAGGAGGGGGGCTTAACTATGGCTACACCTTC.

This chain joins TRBV20-1 and TRBJ2-5, with D tentatively TRBD2 (7 bases). The CDR3 spans 15 residues. V was cut by 1 base and J by 2 bases, with 14 bases left in between. From germline, CDR1 is DFQATT and CDR2 SNEGSKA (reference sequence). The CDR3 spells CSARGEGEGQETQYF. The CDR3 DNA is TGCAGTGCTAGAGGGGAGGGGGAGGGACAAGAGACCCAGTACTTC.

This clonotype showed up many times. The chain couples TRBV20-1 to TRBJ2-1, with D unclear. Germline assignment: CDR1 DFQATT and CDR2 SNEGSKA (reference sequence). This CDR3 is 13 amino acids long. The V end was cut by 6 bases, the J end by 2 bases, with 11 bases between. CDR3 sequence (DNA): TGCAGTGCCTCCAAGGACGCCTACAATGAGCAGTTCTTC. Amino acids: CSASKDAYNEQFF.

Worth noting for this clonotype: Given the absence of the conserved phenylalanine or tryptophan at the CDR3 end, a read error is likely. The CDR3: CASRIQETLYGYTS. The CDR3 bases are TGTGCCAGTAGAATACAGGAGACACTCTATGGCTACACCTCC. The chain couples TRBV19 to TRBJ1-2; maybe TRBD1 (5 bases). This CDR3 region has 14 residues. The V end was cut by 6 bases, the J end by 4 bases, with 15 bases between. Germline assignment: CDR1 LNHDA and CDR2 SQIVND (reference sequence).

The table lists this clonotype with many counts. The chain combines TRBV11-2 with TRBJ2-1; the D is unclear. The CDR3 contains 17 residues. The germline V and J ends were trimmed by 3 bases and 0 bases, with 15 bases remaining between them. Germline V lookup: CDR1 SGHAT, CDR2 FQNNGV. CDR3 coding DNA: TGTGCCAGCAGCTTGACCTTGGCGGAGATCTCCTACAATGAGCAGTTCTTC. Protein sequence: CASSLTLAEISYNEQFF.

There are many counts of this clonotype. V gene TRBV12-3 or TRBV12-4 combines with J gene TRBJ1-5; D perhaps matches TRBD1 (5 bases). Trimming stripped 1 base from V and 6 bases from J, with 10 bases between. This CDR3 is 14 amino acids long. CDR3 coding DNA: TGTGCCAGCAGTTTAGAGGGGATAAGTCAGCCCCAGCATTTT. Translated, it gives CASSLEGISQPQHF.

This clonotype occurred many times. The J gene is TRBJ2-5, the V gene TRBV27; D remains unclear. The CDR3 extends over 13 amino acids. Trimming cost V 11 bases and J 4 bases, with 17 bases left between them. Germline V CDR1 and CDR2: MNHEY, SMNVEV (reference sequence). This CDR3 is CAGAPREGETQYF. DNA for the CDR3: TGTGCCGGAGCCCCCCGAGAAGGAGAGACCCAGTACTTC.

This clonotype was observed a few times. The chain has TRBV12-3 or TRBV12-4 and TRBJ2-7, with D hard to call. V was clipped by 8 bases and J by 6 bases, with 11 bases between them. CDR3 length: 11 amino acids. The CDR3 sequence is CASALASEQYF. DNA of the CDR3: TGTGCCAGCGCCCTCGCTAGCGAGCAGTACTTC.

V usage is TRBV29-1 and J usage is TRBJ1-1; no clear D gene. CDR1 SQVTM and CDR2 ANQGSEA come from the germline V gene. This CDR3 region has 11 residues. Trimming cost V 8 bases and J 8 bases, with 15 bases left between them. This CDR3 is CSHLGPTEAFF. The CDR3 nucleotides are TGCAGCCACTTAGGACCTACGGAAGCTTTCTTT. Complete variable domain (other parts from reference TRBV29-1 and TRBJ1-1): SAVISQKPSRDICQRGTSLTIQCQVDSQVTMMFWYRQQPGQSLTLIATANQGSEATYESGFVIDKFPISRPNLTFSTLTVSNMSPEDSSIYLCSHLGPTEAFFGQGTRLTVV.

V gene TRBV3-1 combines with J gene TRBJ1-2, with D perhaps matching TRBD1 (5 bases). The CDR3 contains 13 residues. Germline CDR1 is LGHDT and CDR2 is YNNKEL (reference sequence). Trimming left V 3 bases short and J 10 bases short, with 15 bases between. Here the CDR3 reads CASSHLSGSDYTF. The CDR3 bases are TGTGCCAGCAGCCATCTGTCAGGGAGTGACTACACCTTC. Complete variable domain (other parts from reference TRBV3-1 and TRBJ1-2): DTAVSQTPKYLVTQMGNDKSIKCEQNLGHDTMYWYKQDSKKFLKIMFSYNNKELIINETVPNRFSPKSPDKAHLNLHINSLELGDSAVYFCASSHLSGSDYTFGSGTRLTVV.

This chain uses TRBV15 with TRBJ1-2; 10 positions match TRBD1. This CDR3 has 16 residues. Germline CDR1 is LNHNV and CDR2 is YYDKDF (reference sequence). The junction had 11 bases not matched to a gene; V was cut back by 7 bases and J by 3 bases. This chain's CDR3 is CATKAETGGLHYGYTF. Written as DNA, the CDR3 is TGTGCCACCAAGGCCGAGACAGGGGGCTTGCACTATGGCTACACCTTC.

This clonotype was counted a few times. J is TRBJ2-3 and V is TRBV30, with TRBD1 identical over 8 bases. Germline assignment: CDR1 GTSNPN and CDR2 SVGIG (reference sequence). Unmatched junction bases numbered 6, after V lost 1 base and J lost 3 bases. There are 15 residues in the CDR3. Written as DNA, the CDR3 is TGTGCCTGGAGTGCCGGACAGGGTAGAACAGATACGCAGTATTTT. This gives the protein CAWSAGQGRTDTQYF.

The chain couples TRBV7-8 to TRBJ2-1; TRBD1 matches 9 bases. The germline V gene encodes CDR1 SGHVS and CDR2 FQNEAQ. This CDR3 comprises 17 residues. V was clipped by 5 bases and J by 10 bases; unmatched bases: 18. Written as DNA, the CDR3 is TGTGCCAGCAGCCGACTGGGGAGCTCGGACAGGGGCCCCGAGCAGTTCTTC. This codes for CASSRLGSSDRGPEQFF.

The rearrangement joins TRBV3-1 to TRBJ2-1, with TRBD2 as a possible D gene (5 bases). The CDR3 totals 15 residues. Germline loops: CDR1 LGHDT, CDR2 YNNKEL (reference sequence). Trimming stripped 1 base from V and 1 base from J, with 8 bases between. The CDR3 here is CASSQVLASYNEQFF. CDR3 in DNA: TGTGCCAGCAGCCAAGTCCTAGCTTCCTACAATGAGCAGTTCTTC.

This clonotype occurred many times. The chain employs TRBV29-1 and TRBJ2-2; 8 nucleotides match TRBD2. Germline CDR1 and CDR2: SQVTM and ANQGSEA. This CDR3 comprises 13 residues. J gave up 7 bases and V 6 bases, and 7 bases lay outside the gene matches. The CDR3 DNA reads as TGCAGCGTGGCCATAGCGGGGCACGGGGAGCTGTTTTTT. It codes for CSVAIAGHGELFF.

This clonotype has only a few counts. The chain couples TRBV20-1 to TRBJ2-6; 7 bases map to TRBD2. Germline trimming cut 3 bases from V and 3 bases from J; bases unmatched to any gene: 8. The CDR3 covers 16 residues. Germline CDR1 reads DFQATT; CDR2 reads SNEGSKA (reference sequence). CDR3 loop: CSASGREKNGANVLTF. In DNA, the CDR3 is TGCAGTGCTAGCGGGCGGGAGAAGAATGGGGCCAACGTCCTGACTTTC.

The rearrangement joins TRBV12-3 or TRBV12-4 to TRBJ1-2; a possible D gene is TRBD1 (6 bases). The ends were cut back, 5 bases at V and 0 bases at J, with 13 bases in the middle. CDR3 length equals 15 residues. CDR3 protein: CASSLRTAPNYGYTF. CDR3 DNA sequence: TGTGCCAGCAGTCTGCGGACAGCTCCTAACTATGGCTACACCTTC.

This clonotype came up a few times. One end of the junction varies from germline; a read error may be responsible. The chain joins TRBV11-2 to TRBJ2-3; 8 nucleotides align to TRBD2. The CDR3 runs to 15 residues. The germline CDR1 and CDR2 sequences are SGHAT and FQNNGV. The CDR3 nucleotides are TGCGCCAGCAGCCCTCCCGGGGGGGAAACAGATACGCAGTATTTT. Protein: CASSPPGGETDTQYF.

This clonotype was seen repeatedly, ten times or more. V usage is TRBV11-2 and J usage is TRBJ2-7; no clear D. Trimming cost V 5 bases and J 5 bases, with 10 bases left between them. The CDR3 runs to 12 residues. Germline V gene lookup returns CDR1 SGHAT and CDR2 FQNNGV. This CDR3 is CASSQHPNEQYF. In DNA form, the CDR3 reads TGTGCCAGCAGCCAGCACCCGAACGAGCAGTACTTC.

This clonotype is a singleton in its sample. A read error may be the cause here, since a much bigger clone is one base away. This sequence joins TRBV2 and TRBJ1-2; D not resolved. Germline assignment: CDR1 SNHLY and CDR2 FYNNEI. This CDR3 contains 12 residues. As DNA, the CDR3 is TGTGCCAGCAGTGACAGGAACTATGACTACACCTTC. It codes for CASSDRNYDYTF.

This clonotype was observed many times. V gene TRBV15 combines with J gene TRBJ1-2, with no clear D. V was shortened by 0 bases and J by 8 bases, with 13 bases between the two germline ends. The CDR3 sequence is 14 residues long. Per germline, CDR1 LNHNV and CDR2 YYDKDF (reference sequence). CDR3 sequence (DNA): TGTGCCACCAGCAGAGACTGGAGCCTTGTGGGCTACACCTTC. Its translation: CATSRDWSLVGYTF.

This clonotype has at least ten counts. The J gene is TRBJ2-1, the V gene TRBV20-1; D is unresolved. Trimming stripped 3 bases from V and 5 bases from J, with 14 bases between. The CDR3 is 14 residues long. Germline V CDR1 and CDR2: DFQATT, SNEGSKA (reference sequence). CDR3: CSASSRLPNNEQFF. The CDR3 DNA sequence: TGCAGTGCTAGCTCTAGATTGCCCAACAATGAGCAGTTCTTC.

This clonotype was counted many times. The V and J genes are TRBV6-2 or TRBV6-3 and TRBJ2-5; 7 bases agree with TRBD1. V was pared by 8 bases and J by 5 bases, with 8 bases of the junction left unmatched. This CDR3 contains 13 residues. Germline V lookup: CDR1 MNHEY, CDR2 SVGEGT. The CDR3 spells CASRGQLEETQYF. The CDR3 DNA sequence: TGTGCCAGCCGGGGACAGCTCGAGGAGACCCAGTACTTC.

The J gene is TRBJ1-5, the V gene TRBV3-1; D call uncertain. Germline CDR1 reads LGHDT; CDR2 reads YNNKEL (reference sequence). Trimming stripped 0 bases from V and 4 bases from J, with 7 bases between. The CDR3 has 14 amino acids. The CDR3 reads CASSQDAGNQPQHF. The CDR3, as DNA: TGTGCCAGCAGCCAAGATGCGGGAAATCAGCCCCAGCATTTT.

With regard to this clonotype: A far larger clone is only one base removed, so a read error is likely. The chain carries TRBV13 and TRBJ2-3; the D is unclear. The CDR3 consists of 11 residues. The germline CDR1 and CDR2 sequences are PRHDT and FYEKMQ (reference sequence). The CDR3 spells CAGSHTDTQYF. As DNA, the CDR3 is TGTGCCGGCAGCCACACAGATACGCAGTATTTT.

This clonotype has only a few counts. The chain carries TRBV18 and TRBJ2-7; D uncertain. V was trimmed by 3 bases and J by 6 bases, leaving 18 bases between them. The germline CDR1 and CDR2 sequences are KGHSH and LQKENI. The CDR3 length is 15 residues. The CDR3 DNA reads TGTGCCAGCTCACCTGCGGTTCACGATATGGTCGAGCAGTACTTC. This gives the protein CASSPAVHDMVEQYF.